One sample yielded the 11 T cell receptor beta chains listed below, sequenced in a study of T cells in Graves' hyperthyroidism and ophthalmopathy. Amplification targeted TCR beta CDR3 regions from RNA transcripts. The study used the HTBI primer set for a first-round RT-PCR of the TCR CDR3. TCRdb reprocessed the multiplex PCR reads via MiXCR and lists one record per CDR3 protein. In the table there are around 290,000 distinct CDR3 sequences, about an eighth of which are singletons. Sequenced: blood. The receptors were sampled from a woman aged 25 to 39 with Graves' hyperthyroidism that later progressed to Graves' ophthalmopathy.

This clonotype was seen many times. This chain uses TRBV7-9 with TRBJ2-1; 9 nucleotides match TRBD2. With 5 bases clipped from V and 1 base from J, the junction kept 9 bases outside the gene matches. Germline V gene sequence: CDR1 SEHNR, CDR2 FQNEAQ (reference sequence). CDR3 length equals 17 residues. The CDR3 DNA reads TGTGCCAGCAGCCCGAGTAGGACTAGCGAATCCTACAATGAGCAGTTCTTC. Its translation is CASSPSRTSESYNEQFF. Full variable domain (outside the CDR3, taken from reference TRBV7-9 and TRBJ2-1): DTGVSQNPRHKITKRGQNVTFRCDPISEHNRLYWYRQTLGQGPEFLTYFQNEAQLEKSRLLSDRFSAERPKGSFSTLEIQRTEQGDSAMYLCASSPSRTSESYNEQFFGPGTRLTVL.

This clonotype has more than one count but fewer than ten. The chain has TRBV20-1 and TRBJ2-2; TRBD2 aligns across 13 bases. The germline gives CDR1 DFQATT, CDR2 SNEGSKA (reference sequence). The CDR3 totals 16 residues. V lost 0 bases, J lost 3 bases, and 1 base stayed unmatched. The chain's CDR3 is CSAREGLAGDTGELFF. Here the CDR3 DNA reads TGCAGTGCTAGAGAAGGACTAGCGGGAGACACCGGGGAGCTGTTTTTT.

A note on this clonotype: Possible read error: a much larger clone is one base away. The rearrangement uses TRBV18 and TRBJ2-2; no clear D. The V gene's germline CDR1 is KGHSH and CDR2 LQKENI. The CDR3 consists of 14 residues. CDR3 sequence reads: CGSSPRDYTGELFF. The CDR3 nucleotides are TGTGGCAGCTCACCTAGGGATTACACCGGGGAGCTGTTTTTT.

The table lists this clonotype with many counts. The gene calls are TRBV3-1 and TRBJ1-2, with TRBD1 as a possible D gene (5 bases). V was trimmed by 2 bases and J by 4 bases, leaving 11 bases between them. This CDR3 spans 14 amino acids. Germline CDR1 reads LGHDT; CDR2 reads YNNKEL (reference sequence). This chain's CDR3 is CASSQLKGSYGYTF. CDR3 DNA: TGTGCCAGCAGCCAATTGAAGGGGAGCTATGGCTACACCTTC. The variable domain in full, with the rest retrieved from reference TRBV3-1 and TRBJ1-2, is DTAVSQTPKYLVTQMGNDKSIKCEQNLGHDTMYWYKQDSKKFLKIMFSYNNKELIINETVPNRFSPKSPDKAHLNLHINSLELGDSAVYFCASSQLKGSYGYTFGSGTRLTVV.

There are many counts of this clonotype. V is TRBV2 and J is TRBJ1-5; D gene uncertain. V gave up 4 bases and J gave up 3 bases, with 13 bases separating them. The CDR3 spans 15 residues. CDR1 and CDR2 from the germline V gene are SNHLY and FYNNEI. CDR3: CASSGLGGLNQPQHF. The CDR3 nucleotides read TGTGCCAGCAGTGGGTTGGGAGGCCTCAATCAGCCCCAGCATTTT.

The table lists this clonotype with many counts. The rearrangement links TRBV4-1 to TRBJ1-2; 9 nucleotides match TRBD1. The junction had 1 base not matched to a gene; V was cut back by 4 bases and J by 4 bases. The CDR3 is made up of 13 amino acids. Per the germline V gene, CDR1 is MGHRA and CDR2 is YSYEKL. The CDR3 sequence: CASSRDRAYGYTF. The CDR3 region has the DNA TGCGCCAGCAGCCGGGACAGGGCCTATGGCTACACCTTC.

This clonotype appeared a few times. CDR3 sequence (DNA): TGTGCCAGCAGCCCAATGGCGGACAGGGGTATGAACGGGGAGCTGTTTTTT. Residues: CASSPMADRGMNGELFF. The chain links TRBV5-4 to TRBJ2-2; TRBD1 matches at 9 bases. CDR1 SGHNT and CDR2 YYREEE come from the germline V gene (reference sequence). Losses at the gene ends were 4 bases for V and 7 bases for J; bases not matched to a gene: 14. This CDR3 region has 17 residues.

This clonotype is a singleton in its sample. The J gene is TRBJ2-5, the V gene TRBV2; 13 bases are shared with TRBD2. CDR3 size: 17 residues. The germline gives CDR1 SNHLY, CDR2 FYNNEI. The ends lost 6 bases at V and 1 base at J; junction bases unmatched: 8. The CDR3 loop is CASRGTSGITSQETQYF. DNA of the CDR3: TGTGCCAGCAGGGGGACTAGCGGGATAACATCCCAAGAGACCCAGTACTTC.

Many counts were recorded for this clonotype. The gene calls are TRBV7-2 and TRBJ2-4, with D perhaps matching TRBD1 or TRBD2 (7 bases each). The CDR3 has 15 residues. From germline, CDR1 is SGHTA and CDR2 FQGNSA. Trimming removed 3 bases at V and 6 bases at J, with 15 bases between. As DNA, the CDR3 is TGTGCCAGCAGCTTGACACAGGGGAGGGGAAACATTCAGTACTTC. It yields the protein CASSLTQGRGNIQYF.

Comment on this clonotype: As the CDR3 is not closed by the conserved phenylalanine or tryptophan, this likely results from a read error. This chain links TRBV18 with TRBJ1-6; possibly TRBD1 for D (5 bases). CDR3 length: 16 amino acids. The ends were cut back, 0 bases at V and 4 bases at J, with 10 bases in the middle. The germline gives CDR1 KGHSH, CDR2 LQKENI. In DNA, the CDR3 is TGTGCCAGCTCACCACCGGGGGGTCAATATAATTCACCCCTCCACTCT. This encodes CASSPPGGQYNSPLHS.

Only a few counts were recorded for this clonotype. This chain links TRBV15 with TRBJ2-1; 16 nucleotides match TRBD2. The CDR3 runs to 20 residues. Germline V lookup: CDR1 LNHNV, CDR2 YYDKDF (reference sequence). J lost 0 bases, V lost 1 base, and 6 bases had no gene match. The CDR3: CATSRVLGLAGGSSYNEQFF. The CDR3 DNA follows: TGTGCCACCAGCAGAGTTTTGGGACTAGCGGGAGGGAGCTCCTACAATGAGCAGTTCTTC.